This is a list of T cell receptor beta chains from one sample in a study of Graves' ophthalmopathy and Graves' hyperthyroidism. In TCRdb, the multiplex PCR reads were re-called with MiXCR into one record per CDR3 protein. The table shows 300,000 to 500,000 distinct CDR3 sequences, with less than 20% occurring only once. Sequenced: peripheral blood. The receptors here all came from a woman under 30 with stable Graves' hyperthyroidism. CDR3s include the opening cysteine and the closing phenylalanine or tryptophan. D genes are given only for firm matches. Size is stated for part of the rows, as once, few or many counts, or as a class when the clone is expanded.

CDR3 length	V gene	J gene	clone size	D gene	CDR3 protein	CDR3 DNA
13	TRBV18	TRBJ1-1	many	NA	CASSPGRGPEAFF	TGTGCCAGCTCACCTGGGCGCGGGCCTGAAGCTTTCTTT
13	TRBV5-1	TRBJ1-1	few	NA	CASRSQTNTEAFF	TGCGCCAGCAGGAGCCAGACGAACACTGAAGCTTTCTTT
15	TRBV7-6	TRBJ2-7	NA	TRBD2	CASSFEAGGPYEQYF	TGTGCCAGCAGCTTTGAGGCGGGAGGGCCTTACGAGCAGTACTTC
12	TRBV18	TRBJ1-1	many	NA	CASARPNTEAFF	TGTGCCAGCGCTCGCCCGAACACTGAAGCTTTCTTT
14	TRBV19	TRBJ1-2	NA	TRBD1	CASSTTTGLKGYTF	TGTGCCAGTAGTACAACGACAGGGCTGAAAGGCTACACCTTC
14	TRBV27	TRBJ2-7	many	NA	CASSPYPLTYEQYF	TGTGCCAGCAGCCCCTACCCATTAACCTACGAGCAGTACTTC
12	TRBV7-9	TRBJ1-1	many	NA	CASSLEAGRAFF	TGTGCCAGCAGCTTAGAAGCAGGGCGAGCTTTCTTT
15	TRBV20-1	TRBJ1-1	many	NA	CSARVFGVLNTEAFF	TGCAGTGCTAGAGTTTTCGGGGTCCTGAACACTGAAGCTTTCTTT
13	TRBV6-2/TRBV6-3	TRBJ2-5	many	TRBD2	CASTGGAFETQYF	TGTGCCAGCACCGGGGGGGCGTTTGAGACCCAGTACTTC
13	TRBV12-3/TRBV12-4	TRBJ1-5	many	NA	CASSLGHNQPQHF	TGTGCCAGCAGTCTAGGACACAATCAGCCCCAGCATTTT
14	TRBV6-2/TRBV6-3	TRBJ2-7	many	NA	CASISLRRGYEQYF	TGTGCCAGCATCTCCCTCAGGAGGGGTTACGAGCAGTACTTC
14	TRBV12-3/TRBV12-4	TRBJ2-7	NA	NA	CASSLFSGSYEQYF	TGTGCCAGCAGTTTATTCAGCGGCTCCTACGAGCAGTACTTC
18	TRBV5-1	TRBJ1-1	few	NA	CASSLIPTGREMNTEAFF	TGCGCCAGCAGCCTAATCCCGACAGGAAGAGAAATGAACACTGAAGCTTTCTTT
15	TRBV29-1	TRBJ1-2	many	TRBD1	CSVQATGTVGYGYTF	TGCAGCGTTCAAGCGACCGGGACAGTGGGCTATGGCTACACCTTC
19	TRBV3-1	TRBJ1-3	NA	TRBD1	CASSSLLQGSTRPGNTIYF	TGTGCCAGCAGTTCTCTGCTACAGGGGTCAACACGTCCCGGGAACACCATATATTTT
11	TRBV30	TRBJ2-5	few	NA	CACEGQETQYF	TGTGCCTGTGAAGGGCAAGAGACCCAGTACTTC
14	TRBV5-5	TRBJ2-7	many	NA	CVSSPAGTSPGQYF	TGTGTCAGCAGCCCCGCCGGGACCTCCCCCGGGCAGTACTTC
15	TRBV24-1	TRBJ1-5	NA	NA	CATSDKTTGNQPQHF	TGTGCCACCAGTGACAAAACTACAGGCAATCAGCCCCAGCATTTT
16	TRBV3-1	TRBJ2-2	many	NA	CASSQRLFGGTGELFF	TGTGCCAGCAGCCAACGTCTCTTCGGCGGAACCGGGGAGCTGTTTTTT
17	TRBV12-5	TRBJ1-1	many	NA	CASGFSRVDSLNTEAFF	TGTGCTAGTGGTTTCTCCAGAGTGGACAGCCTGAACACTGAAGCTTTCTTT
15	TRBV12-3/TRBV12-4	TRBJ2-7	NA	TRBD1	CASSSTRTGGDEQYF	TGTGCCAGCAGTTCAACCCGGACAGGGGGGGACGAGCAGTACTTC
15	TRBV11-1	TRBJ1-1	NA	NA	CASSLGRTLNTEAFF	TGTGCCAGCAGCTTAGGACGGACCCTGAACACTGAAGCTTTCTTT
16	TRBV12-5	TRBJ2-7	NA	NA	CASGLALGGIPYEQYF	TGTGCTAGTGGTTTGGCCCTCGGGGGTATACCCTACGAGCAGTACTTC